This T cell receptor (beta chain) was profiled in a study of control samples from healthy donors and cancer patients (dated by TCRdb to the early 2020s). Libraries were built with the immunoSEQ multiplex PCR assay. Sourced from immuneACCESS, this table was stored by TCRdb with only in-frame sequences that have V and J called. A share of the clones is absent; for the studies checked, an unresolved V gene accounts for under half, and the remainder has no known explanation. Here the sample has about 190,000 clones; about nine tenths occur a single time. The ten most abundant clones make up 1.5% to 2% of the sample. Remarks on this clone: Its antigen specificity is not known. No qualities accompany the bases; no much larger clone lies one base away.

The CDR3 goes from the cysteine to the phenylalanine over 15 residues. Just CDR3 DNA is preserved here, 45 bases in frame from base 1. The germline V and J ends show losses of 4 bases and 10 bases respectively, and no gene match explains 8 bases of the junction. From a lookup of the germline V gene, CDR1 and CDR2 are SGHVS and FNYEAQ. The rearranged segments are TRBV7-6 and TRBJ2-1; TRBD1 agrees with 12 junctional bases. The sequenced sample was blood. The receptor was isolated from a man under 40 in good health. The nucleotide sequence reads TGTGCCAGCAGCTGGACGGGACAGGGGGCAAAGGAGCAGTTCTTC. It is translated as CASSWTGQGAKEQFF.